This T cell receptor beta chain was observed in a study of T cell responses to AZD1222 COVID-19 vaccine. Germline lookup yields CDR1 MDHEN and CDR2 SYDVKM. Trimming at V came to 10 bases and at J to 9 bases, leaving 11 bases not matched to a gene. CDR3 length equals 12 residues. This clone showed up just a few times. Measured with immunoSEQ multiplex PCR; TCRdb has only the in-frame clones, and not every one. The table shows some 100,000 clones, with roughly 90% occurring only once. This clonotype originated in an adult in good health. V is TRBV28 and J is TRBJ1-1; 7 positions agree with TRBD1. The source material was peripheral blood, sampled on day 0 of AZD1222 vaccination. CDR3 coding DNA: TGTGCCACGAGTCGACCGACAGGGAAAGCTTTCTTT. Amino acid sequence: CATSRPTGKAFF.